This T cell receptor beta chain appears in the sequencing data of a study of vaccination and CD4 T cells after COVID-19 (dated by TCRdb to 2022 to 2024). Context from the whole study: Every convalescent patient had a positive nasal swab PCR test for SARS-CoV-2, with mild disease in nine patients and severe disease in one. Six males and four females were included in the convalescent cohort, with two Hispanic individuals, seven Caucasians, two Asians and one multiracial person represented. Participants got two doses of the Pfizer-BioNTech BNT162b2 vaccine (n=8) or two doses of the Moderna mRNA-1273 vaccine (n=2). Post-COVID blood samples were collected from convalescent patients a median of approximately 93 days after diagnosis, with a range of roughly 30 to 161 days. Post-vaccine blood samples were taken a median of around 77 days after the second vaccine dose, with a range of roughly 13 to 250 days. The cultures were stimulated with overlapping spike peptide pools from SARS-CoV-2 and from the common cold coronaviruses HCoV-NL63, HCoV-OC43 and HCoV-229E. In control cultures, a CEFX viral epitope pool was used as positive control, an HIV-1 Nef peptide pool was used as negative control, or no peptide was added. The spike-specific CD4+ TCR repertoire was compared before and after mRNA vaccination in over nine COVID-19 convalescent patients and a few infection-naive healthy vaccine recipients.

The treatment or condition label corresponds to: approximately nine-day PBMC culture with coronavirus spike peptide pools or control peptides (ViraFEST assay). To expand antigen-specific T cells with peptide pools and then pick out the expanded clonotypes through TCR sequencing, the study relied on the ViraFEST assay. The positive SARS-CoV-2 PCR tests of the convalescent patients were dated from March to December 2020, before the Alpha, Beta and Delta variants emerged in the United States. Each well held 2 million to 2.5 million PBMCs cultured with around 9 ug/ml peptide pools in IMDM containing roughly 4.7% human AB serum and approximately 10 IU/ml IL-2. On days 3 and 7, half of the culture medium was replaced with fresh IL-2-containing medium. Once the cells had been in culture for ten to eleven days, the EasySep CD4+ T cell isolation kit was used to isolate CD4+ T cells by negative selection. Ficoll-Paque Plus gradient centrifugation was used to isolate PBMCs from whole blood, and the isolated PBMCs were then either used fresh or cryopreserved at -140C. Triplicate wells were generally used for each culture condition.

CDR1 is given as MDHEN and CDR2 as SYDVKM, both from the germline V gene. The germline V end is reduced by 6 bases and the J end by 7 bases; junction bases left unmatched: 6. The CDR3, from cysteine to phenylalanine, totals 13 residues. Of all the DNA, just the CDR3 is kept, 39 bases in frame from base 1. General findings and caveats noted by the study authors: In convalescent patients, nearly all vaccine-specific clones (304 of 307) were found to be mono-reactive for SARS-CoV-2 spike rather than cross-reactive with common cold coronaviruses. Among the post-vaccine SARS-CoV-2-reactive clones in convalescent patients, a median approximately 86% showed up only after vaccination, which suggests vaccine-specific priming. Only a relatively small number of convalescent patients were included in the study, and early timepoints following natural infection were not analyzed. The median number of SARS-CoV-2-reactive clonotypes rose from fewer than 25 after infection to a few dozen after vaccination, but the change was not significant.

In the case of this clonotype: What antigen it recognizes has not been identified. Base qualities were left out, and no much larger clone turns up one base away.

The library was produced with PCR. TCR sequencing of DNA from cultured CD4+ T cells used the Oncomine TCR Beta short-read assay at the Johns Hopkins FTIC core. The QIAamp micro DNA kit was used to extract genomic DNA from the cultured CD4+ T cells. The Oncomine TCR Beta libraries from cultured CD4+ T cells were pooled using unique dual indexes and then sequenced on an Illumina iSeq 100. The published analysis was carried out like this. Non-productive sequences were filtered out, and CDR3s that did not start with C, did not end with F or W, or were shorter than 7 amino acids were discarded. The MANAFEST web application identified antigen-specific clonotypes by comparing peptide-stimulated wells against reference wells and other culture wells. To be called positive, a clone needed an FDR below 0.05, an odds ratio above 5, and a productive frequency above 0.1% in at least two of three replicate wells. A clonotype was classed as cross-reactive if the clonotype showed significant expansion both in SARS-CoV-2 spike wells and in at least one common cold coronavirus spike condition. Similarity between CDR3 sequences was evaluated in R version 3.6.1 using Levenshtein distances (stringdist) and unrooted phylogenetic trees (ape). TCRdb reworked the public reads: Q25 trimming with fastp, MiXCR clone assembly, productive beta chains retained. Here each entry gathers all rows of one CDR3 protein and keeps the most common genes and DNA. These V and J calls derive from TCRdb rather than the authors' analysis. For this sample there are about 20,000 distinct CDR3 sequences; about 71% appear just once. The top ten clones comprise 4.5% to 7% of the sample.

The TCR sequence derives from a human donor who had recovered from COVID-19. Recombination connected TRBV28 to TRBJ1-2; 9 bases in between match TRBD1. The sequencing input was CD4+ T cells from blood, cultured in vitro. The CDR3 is CASRVDRGSGYTF. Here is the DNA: TGTGCCAGCAGGGTCGACAGGGGGAGTGGCTACACCTTC.